One sample yielded the 20 T cell receptor beta chains listed below, sequenced in a study of blood T cells in healthy people across ages. A J-beta primer mix and a sample-barcoded 5' primer were used in a second PCR of roughly 6 to 11 cycles. MiXCR, run by TCRdb on the 5' RACE reads, gives a single entry per CDR3 protein. The top ten clones hold about 20% of a sample with roughly 800,000 distinct CDR3 sequences, roughly 64% of them seen once. Input material: blood. The source is a man aged 25-45 years in good health.

The V gene is TRBV20-1, the J gene TRBJ1-2, with a weak D call TRBD1 (5 bases). The germline V and J ends were trimmed by 3 bases and 0 bases, with 11 bases remaining between them. The CDR3 is made up of 14 amino acids. Germline V lookup: CDR1 DFQATT, CDR2 SNEGSKA (reference sequence). The CDR3 coding sequence is TGCAGTGCTAGTTTAGCAGGGTCTAACTATGGCTACACCTTC. Protein sequence: CSASLAGSNYGYTF.

There are a few counts of this clonotype. The chain employs TRBV29-1 and TRBJ2-1, with 15 positions matching TRBD2. The germline V gene encodes CDR1 SQVTM and CDR2 ANQGSEA. This CDR3 contains 17 residues. Unmatched junction bases numbered 7, after V lost 5 bases and J lost 2 bases. The CDR3 region has the DNA TGCAGCGTTCTCGGGACTAGCGGGGGGATAACCTACAATGAGCAGTTCTTC. Protein product: CSVLGTSGGITYNEQFF.

This chain connects TRBV4-2 to TRBJ2-1; D not resolved. The V end was cut by 0 bases, the J end by 2 bases, with 8 bases between. Germline V gene lookup returns CDR1 LGHNA and CDR2 YNFKEQ. The CDR3 covers 15 residues. CDR3: CASSQEKETYNEQFF. The CDR3, as DNA: TGTGCCAGCAGCCAAGAGAAGGAAACCTACAATGAGCAGTTCTTC.

V is TRBV5-1 and J is TRBJ2-7; the D gene is possibly TRBD2 (6 bases). The germline V and J ends were trimmed by 4 bases and 0 bases, with 17 bases remaining between them. The CDR3 contains 16 residues. Germline V CDR1 and CDR2: SGHRS, YFSETQ. The CDR3 bases are TGCGCCAGCAGCGCCCCTGGGGGGACGAGCTCCTACGAGCAGTACTTC. Translating it yields CASSAPGGTSSYEQYF.

This clonotype has just one count. A much larger clone is a single base away; this may be a read error. The chain recombines TRBV5-1 with TRBJ2-5; D possibly corresponds to TRBD2 (6 bases). Trimming stripped 0 bases from V and 9 bases from J, with 12 bases between. From germline, CDR1 is SGHRS and CDR2 YFSETQ. The CDR3 is 13 amino acids. CDR3 in amino acids: CASSLGGEEAQYF. The CDR3 DNA reads as TGCGCCAGCAGCTTGGGCGGGGAGGAGGCCCAGTACTTC.

About this clonotype: Since a much larger clone is just one base distant, this may be a read error. V usage is TRBV7-8 and J usage is TRBJ2-5, with 10 bases that match TRBD2. Trimming removed 4 bases from V and 11 bases from J; junction bases left unmatched: 13. Germline loops: CDR1 SGHVS, CDR2 FQNEAQ. CDR3 size: 15 residues. DNA of the CDR3: TGTGCCAGCAGCTCTAGCGGGGGACCTCCTAATGAGCAGTACTTC. As protein: CASSSSGGPPNEQYF.

This clonotype was found a few times. The chain carries TRBV20-1 and TRBJ2-4, with D possibly being TRBD2 (5 bases). The germline gives CDR1 DFQATT, CDR2 SNEGSKA (reference sequence). V was trimmed by 0 bases and J by 7 bases, leaving 13 bases between them. The CDR3 has 14 residues. The CDR3 nucleotides are TGCAGTGCTAGAGATATAATGGAGGTGAACATTCAGTACTTC. Translating it yields CSARDIMEVNIQYF.

The gene calls are TRBV20-1 and TRBJ2-7; D remains unclear. The V end was cut by 4 bases, the J end by 7 bases, with 11 bases between. Germline V gene sequence: CDR1 DFQATT, CDR2 SNEGSKA (reference sequence). CDR3 length: 11 residues. CDR3 nucleotide sequence: TGCAGTGCTACTCGTCTGGATGAGCAGTACTTC. This gives the protein CSATRLDEQYF.

This chain connects TRBV12-3 or TRBV12-4 to TRBJ1-2; no firm D call. The V gene lost 5 bases and the J gene lost 6 bases, with 13 bases spanning the gap. This CDR3 is built from 13 residues. The CDR3 protein is CASSARHPNGYTF. The CDR3 nucleotides are TGTGCCAGCAGTGCGCGACACCCCAATGGCTACACCTTC.

This clonotype occurred a few times. The V call is TRBV20-1, the J call TRBJ2-7; TRBD2 matches at 8 bases. Germline assignment: CDR1 DFQATT and CDR2 SNEGSKA (reference sequence). Unmatched junction bases numbered 5, after V lost 5 bases and J lost 2 bases. The CDR3 runs 13 residues. Written as DNA, the CDR3 is TGCAGTGCTTCGGGACTAGACCCCTACGAGCAGTACTTC. Translated, it gives CSASGLDPYEQYF.

A few counts support this clonotype. The rearrangement links TRBV20-1 to TRBJ1-6; D remains ambiguous. Germline lookup yields CDR1 DFQATT and CDR2 SNEGSKA (reference sequence). Between the trimmed V and J ends, which lost 8 bases and 10 bases, there was a span of 9 bases. The CDR3 contains 10 residues. The CDR3 DNA is TGCAGTCCTGAGGGCTCACCCCTCCACTTT. Translation: CSPEGSPLHF.

This clonotype was recorded a few times. The rearrangement links TRBV6-6 to TRBJ2-1; 10 nucleotides line up with TRBD2. Germline loops: CDR1 MNHNY, CDR2 SVGAGI (reference sequence). The junction had 3 bases not matched to a gene; V was cut back by 6 bases and J by 7 bases. CDR3 size: 13 residues. The CDR3 coding sequence is TGTGCCAGCAGCTCTAGCGGGGGTAATGAGCAGTTCTTC. Residues: CASSSSGGNEQFF.

This clonotype has more than one count but fewer than ten. J is TRBJ1-5 and V is TRBV6-1; D gene uncertain. Germline V gene data show CDR1 as MNHNS and CDR2 as SASEGT. Between the trimmed V and J ends, which lost 2 bases and 4 bases, there was a span of 9 bases. The CDR3 totals 14 residues. The chain's CDR3 is CASSEQFFNQPQHF. The CDR3 nucleotides are TGTGCCAGCAGTGAACAGTTTTTTAATCAGCCCCAGCATTTT.

The count of this clonotype is one. The chain's CDR3 is CASSRGEASYNEQFF. The CDR3 coding sequence is TGTGCCAGCAGCCGCGGGGAAGCTTCCTACAATGAGCAGTTCTTC. This sequence joins TRBV11-3 and TRBJ2-1; D may be TRBD2 (6 bases). The V gene's germline CDR1 is SGHNT and CDR2 YENEEA. This CDR3 has 15 amino acids. V was clipped by 5 bases and J by 1 base, with 12 bases between them.

The chain has TRBV6-6 and TRBJ2-7; D not certain. Germline CDR1 MNHNY, CDR2 SVGAGI (reference sequence). The CDR3 has 13 residues. V lost 6 bases, J lost 3 bases, and 12 bases lay in between. The CDR3 here is CASSSIPGYEQYF. CDR3 coding DNA: TGTGCCAGCAGCTCCATTCCGGGCTACGAGCAGTACTTC.

The V and J genes are TRBV7-2 and TRBJ2-3; possible D gene TRBD2, 6 bases. V lost 6 bases to trimming and J lost 5 bases, with 9 bases between them. Germline values: CDR1 SGHTA, CDR2 FQGNSA. The CDR3 length is 12 residues. CDR3 DNA: TGTGCCAGCAGGACTAGTATAGATACGCAGTATTTT. Translated, it gives CASRTSIDTQYF.

This sequence joins TRBV20-1 and TRBJ1-5; weak D call: TRBD1 (5 bases). V dropped 5 bases and J dropped 9 bases, with 17 bases sitting between them. CDR1 and CDR2 (germline): DFQATT, SNEGSKA (reference sequence). The CDR3 runs to 13 residues. In DNA form, the CDR3 reads TGCAGTGCTTCTACACAGGCCCGGGGGCCCCAGCATTTT. The encoded protein is CSASTQARGPQHF.

There are a few counts of this clonotype. The V and J genes are TRBV10-3 and TRBJ2-7, with a possible D match to TRBD2 (6 bases). Germline values: CDR1 ENHRY, CDR2 SYGVKD. The CDR3 covers 15 residues. The ends were cut back, 2 bases at V and 1 base at J, with 12 bases in the middle. CDR3 loop: CAISEGGGPSYEQYF. CDR3 sequence (DNA): TGTGCCATCAGTGAGGGGGGAGGACCTTCCTACGAGCAGTACTTC.

There are a few counts of this clonotype. The chain couples TRBV20-1 to TRBJ2-7, with D uncertain. The length of the CDR3 is 11 residues. Trimming left V 3 bases short and J 3 bases short, with 6 bases between. Per the germline V gene, CDR1 is DFQATT and CDR2 is SNEGSKA (reference sequence). The CDR3 reads CSASYFYEQYF. CDR3 in DNA: TGCAGTGCTAGCTACTTCTACGAGCAGTACTTC.

This clonotype appeared a few times. This chain joins TRBV28 and TRBJ2-7; 11 nucleotides match TRBD2. Trimming removed 7 bases from V and 6 bases from J; junction bases left unmatched: 14. This CDR3 is 16 amino acids long. Germline V gene lookup returns CDR1 MDHEN and CDR2 SYDVKM. The CDR3 region is CASNPLAGEALSEQYF. The CDR3 nucleotides are TGTGCCAGCAATCCACTAGCGGGAGAGGCCTTGTCCGAGCAGTACTTC.